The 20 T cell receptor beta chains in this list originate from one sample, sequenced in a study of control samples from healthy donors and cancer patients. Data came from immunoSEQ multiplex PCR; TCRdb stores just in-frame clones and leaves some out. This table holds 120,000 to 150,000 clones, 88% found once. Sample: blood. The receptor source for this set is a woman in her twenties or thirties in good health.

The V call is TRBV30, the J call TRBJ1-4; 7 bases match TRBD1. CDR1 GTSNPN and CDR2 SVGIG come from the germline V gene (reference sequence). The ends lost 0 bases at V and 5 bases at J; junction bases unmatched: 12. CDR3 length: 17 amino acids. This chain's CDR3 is CAWSVLGDSAKNEKLFF. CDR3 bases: TGTGCCTGGAGTGTATTAGGGGACAGCGCCAAGAATGAAAAACTGTTTTTT. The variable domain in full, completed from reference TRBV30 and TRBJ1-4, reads SQTIHQWPATLVQPVGSPLSLECTVEGTSNPNLYWYRQAAGRGLQLLFYSVGIGQISSEVPQNLSASRPQDRQFILSSKKLLLSDSGFYLCAWSVLGDSAKNEKLFFGSGTQLSVL.

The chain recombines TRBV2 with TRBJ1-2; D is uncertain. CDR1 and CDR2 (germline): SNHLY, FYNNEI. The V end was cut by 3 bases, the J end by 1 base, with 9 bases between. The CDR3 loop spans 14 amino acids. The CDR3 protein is CASSESDLNYGYTF. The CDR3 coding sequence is TGTGCCAGCAGTGAGTCAGACCTTAACTATGGCTACACCTTC.

The CDR3 region has the DNA TGTGCCAGCAGCTCCCGGGTTAGCGGGAGCGGTTACAATGAGCAGTTCTTC. Amino acid sequence: CASSSRVSGSGYNEQFF. The chain recombines TRBV11-3 with TRBJ2-1, with TRBD2 matching over 9 bases. Germline values: CDR1 SGHNT, CDR2 YENEEA. The length of the CDR3 is 17 residues. Losses at the gene ends were 4 bases for V and 4 bases for J; bases not matched to a gene: 11.

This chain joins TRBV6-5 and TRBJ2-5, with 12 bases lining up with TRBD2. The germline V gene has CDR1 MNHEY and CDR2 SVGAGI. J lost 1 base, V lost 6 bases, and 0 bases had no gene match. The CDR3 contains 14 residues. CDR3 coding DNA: TGTGCCAGCAGGACTAGCGGGAGCCAAGAGACCCAGTACTTC. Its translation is CASRTSGSQETQYF.

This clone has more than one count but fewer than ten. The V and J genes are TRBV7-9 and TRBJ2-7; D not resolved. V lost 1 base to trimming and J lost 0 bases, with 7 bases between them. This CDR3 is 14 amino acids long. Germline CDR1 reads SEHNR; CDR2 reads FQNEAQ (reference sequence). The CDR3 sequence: CASSLGLSSYEQYF. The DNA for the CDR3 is TGTGCCAGCAGCTTAGGGTTAAGCTCCTACGAGCAGTACTTC.

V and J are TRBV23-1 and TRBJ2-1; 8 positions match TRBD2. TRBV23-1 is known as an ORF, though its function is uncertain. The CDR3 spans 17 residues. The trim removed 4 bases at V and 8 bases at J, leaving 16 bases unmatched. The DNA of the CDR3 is TGCGCCAGCAGTCCCCCGGGAGGGCGGGATTCCGGCGATGAGCAGTTCTTC. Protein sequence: CASSPPGGRDSGDEQFF.

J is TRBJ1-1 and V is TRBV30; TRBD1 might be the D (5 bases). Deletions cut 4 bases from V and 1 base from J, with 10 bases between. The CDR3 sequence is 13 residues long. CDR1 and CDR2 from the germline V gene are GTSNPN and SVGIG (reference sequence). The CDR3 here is CAWTDSQNTEAFF. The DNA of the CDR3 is TGTGCCTGGACCGACAGCCAGAACACTGAAGCTTTCTTT.

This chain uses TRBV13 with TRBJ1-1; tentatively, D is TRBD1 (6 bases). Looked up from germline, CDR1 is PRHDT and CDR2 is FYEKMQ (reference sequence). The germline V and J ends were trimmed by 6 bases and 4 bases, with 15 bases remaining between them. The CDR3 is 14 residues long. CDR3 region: CASREQGSGTEAFF. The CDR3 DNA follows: TGTGCCAGCAGGGAACAGGGCTCGGGCACTGAAGCTTTCTTT.

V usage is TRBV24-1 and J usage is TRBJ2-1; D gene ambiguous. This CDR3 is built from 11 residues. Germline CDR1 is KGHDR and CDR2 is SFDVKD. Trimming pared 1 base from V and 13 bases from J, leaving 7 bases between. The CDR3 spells CATSDFTLQFF. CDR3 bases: TGTGCCACCAGTGATTTTACGCTACAGTTCTTC.

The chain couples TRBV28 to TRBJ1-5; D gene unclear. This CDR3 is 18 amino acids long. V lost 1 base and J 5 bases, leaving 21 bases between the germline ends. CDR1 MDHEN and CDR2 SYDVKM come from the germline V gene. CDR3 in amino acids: CASSLLVGGEGFDQPQHF. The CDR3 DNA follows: TGTGCCAGCAGTTTATTGGTGGGTGGCGAGGGTTTCGATCAGCCCCAGCATTTT.

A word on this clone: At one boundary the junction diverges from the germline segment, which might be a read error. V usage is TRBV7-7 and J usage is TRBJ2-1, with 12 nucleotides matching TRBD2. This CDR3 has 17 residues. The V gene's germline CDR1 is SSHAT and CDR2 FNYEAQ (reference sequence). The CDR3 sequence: CASSLAVGLAGRNEQFF. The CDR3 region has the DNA TGTGCTAGCAGCTTAGCGGTTGGACTAGCGGGAAGGAATGAGCAGTTCTTC.

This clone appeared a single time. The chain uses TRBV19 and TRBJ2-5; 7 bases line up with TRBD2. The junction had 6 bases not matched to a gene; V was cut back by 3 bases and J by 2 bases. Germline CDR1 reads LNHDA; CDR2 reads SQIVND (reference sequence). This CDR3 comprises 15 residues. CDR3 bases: TGTGCCAGTAGTATGGGCGGGAGAATACAAGAGACCCAGTACTTC. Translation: CASSMGGRIQETQYF.

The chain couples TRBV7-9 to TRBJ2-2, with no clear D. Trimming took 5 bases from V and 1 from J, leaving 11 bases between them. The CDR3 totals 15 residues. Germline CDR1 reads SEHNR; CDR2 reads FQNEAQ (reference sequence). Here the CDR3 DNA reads TGTGCCAGCAGCCCCGCCCCGGTGAACACCGGGGAGCTGTTTTTT. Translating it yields CASSPAPVNTGELFF.

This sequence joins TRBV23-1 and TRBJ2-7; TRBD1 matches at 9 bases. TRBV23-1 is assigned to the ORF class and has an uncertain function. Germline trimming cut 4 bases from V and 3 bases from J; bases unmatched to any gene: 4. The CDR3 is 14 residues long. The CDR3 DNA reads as TGCGCCAGCAGTCCGGGGACAGGGCGCTACGAGCAGTACTTC. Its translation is CASSPGTGRYEQYF.

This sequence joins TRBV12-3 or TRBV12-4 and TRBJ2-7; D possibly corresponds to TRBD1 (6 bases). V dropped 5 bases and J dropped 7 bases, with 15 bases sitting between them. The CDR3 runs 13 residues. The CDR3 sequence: CASSPPMDREQYF. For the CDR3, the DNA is TGTGCCAGCAGTCCCCCCATGGACAGAGAGCAGTACTTC.

CDR3 in amino acids: CASSETGLNEQYF. In nucleotides, the CDR3 is TGTGCCAGCAGTGAAACGGGATTGAACGAGCAGTACTTC. The rearrangement links TRBV6-1 to TRBJ2-7; a weak D match, TRBD2 (5 bases). This CDR3 has 13 amino acids. V was clipped by 2 bases and J by 5 bases, with 10 bases between them. The germline CDR1 and CDR2 sequences are MNHNS and SASEGT.

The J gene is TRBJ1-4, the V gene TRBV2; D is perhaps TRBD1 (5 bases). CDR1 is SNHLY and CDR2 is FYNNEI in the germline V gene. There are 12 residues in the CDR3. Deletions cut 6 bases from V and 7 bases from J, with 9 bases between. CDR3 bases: TGTGCCAGCAGAGTAGACAGTGAAAAACTGTTTTTT. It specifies CASRVDSEKLFF.

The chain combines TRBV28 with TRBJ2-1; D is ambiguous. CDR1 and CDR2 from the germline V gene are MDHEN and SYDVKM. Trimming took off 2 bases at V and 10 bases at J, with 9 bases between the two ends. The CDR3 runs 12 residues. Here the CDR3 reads CASSLKGLEQFF. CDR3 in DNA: TGTGCCAGCAGTTTAAAGGGCCTAGAGCAGTTCTTC.

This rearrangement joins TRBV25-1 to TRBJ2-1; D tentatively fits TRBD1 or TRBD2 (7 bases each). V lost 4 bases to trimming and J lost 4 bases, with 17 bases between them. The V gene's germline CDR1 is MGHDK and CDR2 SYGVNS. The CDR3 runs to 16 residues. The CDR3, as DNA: TGTGCCAGCAGTGCCCGTCAGGGGGGAGGGTACAATGAGCAGTTCTTC. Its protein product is CASSARQGGGYNEQFF.

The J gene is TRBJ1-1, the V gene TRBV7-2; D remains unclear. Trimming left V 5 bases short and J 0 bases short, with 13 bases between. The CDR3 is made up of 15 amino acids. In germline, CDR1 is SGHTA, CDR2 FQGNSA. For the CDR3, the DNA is TGTGCCAGCAGCCCCCTGGGCCTCATGAACACTGAAGCTTTCTTT. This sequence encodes CASSPLGLMNTEAFF.